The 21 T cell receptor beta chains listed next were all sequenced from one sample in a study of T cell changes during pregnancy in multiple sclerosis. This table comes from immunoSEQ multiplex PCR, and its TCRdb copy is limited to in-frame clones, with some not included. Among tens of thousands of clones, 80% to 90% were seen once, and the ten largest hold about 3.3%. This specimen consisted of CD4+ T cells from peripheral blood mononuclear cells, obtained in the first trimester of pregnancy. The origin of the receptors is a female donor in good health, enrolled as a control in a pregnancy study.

CDR3: CASTPGGGLGTGELFF. The CDR3 bases are TGTGCCAGTACCCCTGGGGGGGGTTTGGGCACCGGGGAGCTGTTTTTT. This chain connects TRBV19 to TRBJ2-2; 7 nucleotides line up with TRBD2. Per germline, CDR1 LNHDA and CDR2 SQIVND (reference sequence). V dropped 7 bases and J dropped 4; count of bases not matched to a gene: 12. The CDR3 has 16 residues.

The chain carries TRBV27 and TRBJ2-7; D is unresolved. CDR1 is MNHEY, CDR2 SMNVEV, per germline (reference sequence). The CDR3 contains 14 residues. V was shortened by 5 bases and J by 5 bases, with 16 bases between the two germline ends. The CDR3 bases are TGTGCCAGCAGTCCCTTGACTCCGCCCCACGAGCAGTACTTC. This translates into CASSPLTPPHEQYF.

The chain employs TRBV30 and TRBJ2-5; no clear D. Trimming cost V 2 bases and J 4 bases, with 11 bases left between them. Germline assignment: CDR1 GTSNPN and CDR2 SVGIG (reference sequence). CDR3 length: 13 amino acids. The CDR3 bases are TGTGCCTGGAGTAAACGTACACGAGAGACCCAGTACTTC. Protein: CAWSKRTRETQYF.

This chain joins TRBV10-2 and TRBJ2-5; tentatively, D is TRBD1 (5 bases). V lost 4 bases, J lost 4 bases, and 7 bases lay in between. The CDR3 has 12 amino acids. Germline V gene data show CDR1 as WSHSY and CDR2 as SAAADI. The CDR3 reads CASSGQGETQYF. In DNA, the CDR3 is TGCGCCAGCAGTGGGCAGGGAGAGACCCAGTACTTC.

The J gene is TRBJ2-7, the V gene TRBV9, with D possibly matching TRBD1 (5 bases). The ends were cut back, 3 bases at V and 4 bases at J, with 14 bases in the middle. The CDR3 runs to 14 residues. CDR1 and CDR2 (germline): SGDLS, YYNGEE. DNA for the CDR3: TGTGCCAGCAGCGCCGATAGGGGCTTTTACGAGCAGTACTTC. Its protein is CASSADRGFYEQYF.

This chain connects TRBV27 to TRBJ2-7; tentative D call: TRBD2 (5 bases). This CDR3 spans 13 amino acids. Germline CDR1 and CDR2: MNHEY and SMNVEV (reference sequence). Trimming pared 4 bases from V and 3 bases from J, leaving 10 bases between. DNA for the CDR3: TGTGCCAGCAGTTGGAGGCCTAACTACGAGCAGTACTTC. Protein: CASSWRPNYEQYF.

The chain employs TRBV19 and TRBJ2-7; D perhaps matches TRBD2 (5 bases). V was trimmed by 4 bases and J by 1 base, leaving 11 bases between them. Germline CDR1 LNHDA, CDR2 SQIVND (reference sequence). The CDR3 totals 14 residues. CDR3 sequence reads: CASSRRVGSYEQYF. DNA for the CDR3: TGTGCCAGTAGTAGGCGGGTTGGATCCTACGAGCAGTACTTC.

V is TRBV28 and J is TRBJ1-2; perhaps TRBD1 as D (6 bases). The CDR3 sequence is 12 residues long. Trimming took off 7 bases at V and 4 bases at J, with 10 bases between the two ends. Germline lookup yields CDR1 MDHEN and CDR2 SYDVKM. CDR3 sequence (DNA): TGTGCCAGCACAGGGACATCCTATGGCTACACCTTC. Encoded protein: CASTGTSYGYTF.

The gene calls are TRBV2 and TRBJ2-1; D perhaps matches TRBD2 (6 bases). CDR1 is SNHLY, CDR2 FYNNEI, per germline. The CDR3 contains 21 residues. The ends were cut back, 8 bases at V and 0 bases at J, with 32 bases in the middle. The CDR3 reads CASRKPLPLDWRASSYNEQFF. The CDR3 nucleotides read TGTGCCAGCCGCAAACCCCTCCCCTTGGACTGGAGGGCCAGCTCCTACAATGAGCAGTTCTTC.

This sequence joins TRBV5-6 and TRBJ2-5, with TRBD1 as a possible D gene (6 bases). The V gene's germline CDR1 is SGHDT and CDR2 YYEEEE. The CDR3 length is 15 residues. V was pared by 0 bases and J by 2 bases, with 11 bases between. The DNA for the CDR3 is TGTGCCAGCAGCTTGGGGGGGCCGGTGCAAGAGACCCAGTACTTC. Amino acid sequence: CASSLGGPVQETQYF.

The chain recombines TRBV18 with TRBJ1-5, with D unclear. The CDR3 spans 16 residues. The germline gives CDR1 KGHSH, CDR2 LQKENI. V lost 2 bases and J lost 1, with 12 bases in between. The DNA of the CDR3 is TGTGCCAGCTCACCAGGGAGCCCGAGCAGCAATCAGCCCCAGCATTTT. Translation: CASSPGSPSSNQPQHF.

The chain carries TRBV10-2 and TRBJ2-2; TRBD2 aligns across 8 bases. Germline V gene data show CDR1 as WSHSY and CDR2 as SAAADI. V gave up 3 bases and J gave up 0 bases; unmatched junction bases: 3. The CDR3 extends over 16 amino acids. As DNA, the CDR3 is TGCGCCAGCAGTGATAGAGCGGGGGCGAACACCGGGGAGCTGTTTTTT. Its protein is CASSDRAGANTGELFF.

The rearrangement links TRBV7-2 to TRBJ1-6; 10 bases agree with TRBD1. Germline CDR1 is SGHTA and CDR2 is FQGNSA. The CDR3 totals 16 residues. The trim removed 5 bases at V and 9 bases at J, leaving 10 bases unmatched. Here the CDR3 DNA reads TGTGCCAGCAGCCCTCAGAGACAGGGGGCAGGTTCACCCCTCCACTTT. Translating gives CASSPQRQGAGSPLHF.

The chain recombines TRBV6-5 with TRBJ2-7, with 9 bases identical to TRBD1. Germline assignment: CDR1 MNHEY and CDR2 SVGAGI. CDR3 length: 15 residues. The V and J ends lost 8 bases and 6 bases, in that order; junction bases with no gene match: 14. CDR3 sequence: CASQQHGTGWSEQYF. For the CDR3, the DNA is TGTGCCAGCCAACAGCATGGGACAGGGTGGAGCGAGCAGTACTTC.

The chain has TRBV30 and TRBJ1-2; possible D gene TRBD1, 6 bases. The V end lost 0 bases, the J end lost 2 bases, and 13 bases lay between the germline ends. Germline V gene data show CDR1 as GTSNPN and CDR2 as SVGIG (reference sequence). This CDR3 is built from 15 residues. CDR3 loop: CAWSVADRYNYGYTF. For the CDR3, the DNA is TGTGCCTGGAGTGTAGCCGACAGGTACAACTATGGCTACACCTTC.

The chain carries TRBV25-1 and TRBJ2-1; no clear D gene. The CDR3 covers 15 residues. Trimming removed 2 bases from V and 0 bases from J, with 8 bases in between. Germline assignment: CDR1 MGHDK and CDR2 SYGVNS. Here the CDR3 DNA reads TGTGCCAGCAGTGAAGGCCTCAGCTCCTACAATGAGCAGTTCTTC. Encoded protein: CASSEGLSSYNEQFF.

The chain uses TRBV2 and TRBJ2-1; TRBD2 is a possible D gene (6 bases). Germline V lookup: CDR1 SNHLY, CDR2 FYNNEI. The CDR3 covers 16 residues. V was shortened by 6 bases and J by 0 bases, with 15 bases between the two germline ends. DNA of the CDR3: TGTGCCAGCAGGAACTCCCGCGGGAACTCCTACAATGAGCAGTTCTTC. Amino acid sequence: CASRNSRGNSYNEQFF. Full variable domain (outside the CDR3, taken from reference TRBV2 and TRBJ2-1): EPEVTQTPSHQVTQMGQEVILRCVPISNHLYFYWYRQILGQKVEFLVSFYNNEISEKSEIFDDQFSVERPDGSNFTLKIRSTKLEDSAMYFCASRNSRGNSYNEQFFGPGTRLTVL.

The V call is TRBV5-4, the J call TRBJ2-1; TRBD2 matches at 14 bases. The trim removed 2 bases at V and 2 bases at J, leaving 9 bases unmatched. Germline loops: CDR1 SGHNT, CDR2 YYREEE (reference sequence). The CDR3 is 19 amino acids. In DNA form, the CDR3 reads TGTGCCAGCAGCTTCCCCGGGACTAGCGGGAGTATGGCCTACAATGAGCAGTTCTTC. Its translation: CASSFPGTSGSMAYNEQFF.

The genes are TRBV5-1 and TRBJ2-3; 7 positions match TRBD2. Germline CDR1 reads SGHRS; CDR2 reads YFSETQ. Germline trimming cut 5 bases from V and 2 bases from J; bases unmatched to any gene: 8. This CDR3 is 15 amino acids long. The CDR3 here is CASRIPSGYTDTQYF. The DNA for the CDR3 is TGCGCCAGCAGAATCCCTAGCGGCTACACAGATACGCAGTATTTT.

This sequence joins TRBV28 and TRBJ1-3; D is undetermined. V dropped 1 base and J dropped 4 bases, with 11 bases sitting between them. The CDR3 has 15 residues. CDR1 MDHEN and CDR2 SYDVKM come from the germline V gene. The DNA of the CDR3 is TGTGCCAGCAGTTTATTTGTGGGCCGAGGAAACACCATATATTTT. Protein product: CASSLFVGRGNTIYF.

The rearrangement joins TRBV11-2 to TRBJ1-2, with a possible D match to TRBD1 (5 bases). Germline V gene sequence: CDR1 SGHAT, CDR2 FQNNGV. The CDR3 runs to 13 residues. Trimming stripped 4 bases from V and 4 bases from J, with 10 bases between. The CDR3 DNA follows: TGTGCCAGCAGCTCAACAGGCCCCTATGGCTACACCTTC. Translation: CASSSTGPYGYTF.